The clone carrying this T cell receptor beta chain was found a few times. Its antigen is undetermined. The data belong to a study of STAT3 mutations in large granular lymphocyte leukemia. Study observations and caveats: At least one immunodominant TCR beta clonotype appeared in every T-cell large granular lymphocyte leukemia patient.

Sequencing was performed with immunoSEQ multiplex PCR; in TCRdb, only in-frame clones are kept and a portion is missing. The sample carries about 9,200 clones, about 52% recorded once. CDR1 is KGHSH, CDR2 LQKENI, per germline. V was clipped by 3 bases and J by 3 bases, with 8 bases between them. This CDR3 comprises 13 residues. The sequence came from a boy aged 10-17 years with T-cell large granular lymphocyte leukemia. Some clones in this sample may be carry-over from other donors' samples. The specimen sequenced was peripheral blood mononuclear cells. The chain uses TRBV18 and TRBJ1-2, with a weak D call TRBD1 (5 bases). DNA for the CDR3: TGTGCCAGCTCACCCCAGGGAGACTATGGCTACACCTTC. Encoded protein: CASSPQGDYGYTF.